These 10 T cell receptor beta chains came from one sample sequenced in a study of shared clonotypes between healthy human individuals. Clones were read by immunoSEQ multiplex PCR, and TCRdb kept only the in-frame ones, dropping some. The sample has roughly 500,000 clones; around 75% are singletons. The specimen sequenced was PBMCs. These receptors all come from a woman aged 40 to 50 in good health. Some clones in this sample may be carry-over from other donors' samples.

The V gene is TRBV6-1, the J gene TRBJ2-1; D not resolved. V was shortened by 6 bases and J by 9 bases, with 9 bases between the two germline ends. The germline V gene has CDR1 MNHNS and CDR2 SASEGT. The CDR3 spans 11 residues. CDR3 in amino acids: CASRKGAEQFF. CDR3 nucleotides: TGTGCCAGCAGAAAAGGAGCTGAGCAGTTCTTC.

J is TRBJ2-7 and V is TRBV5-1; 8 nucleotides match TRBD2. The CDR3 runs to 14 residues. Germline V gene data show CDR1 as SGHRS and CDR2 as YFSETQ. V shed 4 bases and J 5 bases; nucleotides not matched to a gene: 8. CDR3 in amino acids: CASSRGSREDEQYF. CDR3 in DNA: TGCGCCAGCAGCCGGGGGTCGCGGGAGGACGAGCAGTACTTC.

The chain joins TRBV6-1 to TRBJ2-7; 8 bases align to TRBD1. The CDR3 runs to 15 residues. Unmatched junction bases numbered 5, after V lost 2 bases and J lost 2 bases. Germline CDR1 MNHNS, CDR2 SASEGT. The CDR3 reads CASSERDRLAYEQYF. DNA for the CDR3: TGTGCCAGCAGTGAAAGGGACAGGTTAGCCTACGAGCAGTACTTC.

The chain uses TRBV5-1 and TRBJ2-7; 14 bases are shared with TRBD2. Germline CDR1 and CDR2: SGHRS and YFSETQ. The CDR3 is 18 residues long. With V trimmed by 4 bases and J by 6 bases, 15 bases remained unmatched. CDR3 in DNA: TGCGCCAGCAGCCCCTCCGGGACTAGCGGGAGAGGTTCCGGCGAGCAGTACTTC. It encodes CASSPSGTSGRGSGEQYF.

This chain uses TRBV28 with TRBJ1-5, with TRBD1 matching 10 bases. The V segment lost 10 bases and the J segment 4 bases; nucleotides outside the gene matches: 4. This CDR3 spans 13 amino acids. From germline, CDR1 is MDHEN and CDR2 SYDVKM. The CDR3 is CAIWDRGNQPQHF. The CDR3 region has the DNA TGTGCCATCTGGGACAGGGGTAATCAGCCCCAGCATTTT.

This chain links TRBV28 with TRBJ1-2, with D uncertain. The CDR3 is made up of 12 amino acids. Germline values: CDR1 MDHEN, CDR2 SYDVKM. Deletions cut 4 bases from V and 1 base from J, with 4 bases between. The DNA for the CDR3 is TGTGCCAGCAGTTGGGGTAACTATGGCTACACCTTC. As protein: CASSWGNYGYTF.

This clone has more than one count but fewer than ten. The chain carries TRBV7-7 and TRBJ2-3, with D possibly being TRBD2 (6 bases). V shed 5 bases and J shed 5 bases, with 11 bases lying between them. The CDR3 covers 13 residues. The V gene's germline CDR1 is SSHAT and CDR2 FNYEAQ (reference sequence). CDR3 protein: CASSPAGKDTQYF. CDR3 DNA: TGTGCCAGCAGCCCTGCGGGGAAAGATACGCAGTATTTT.

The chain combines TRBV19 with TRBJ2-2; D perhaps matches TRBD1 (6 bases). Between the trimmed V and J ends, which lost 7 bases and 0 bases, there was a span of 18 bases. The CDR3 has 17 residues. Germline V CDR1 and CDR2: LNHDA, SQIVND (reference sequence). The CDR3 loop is CASIGEGVHPNTGELFF. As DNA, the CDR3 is TGTGCCAGTATTGGCGAGGGGGTTCATCCGAACACCGGGGAGCTGTTTTTT. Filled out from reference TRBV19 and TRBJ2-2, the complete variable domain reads DGGITQSPKYLFRKEGQNVTLSCEQNLNHDAMYWYRQDPGQGLRLIYYSQIVNDFQKGDIAEGYSVSREKKESFPLTVTSAQKNPTAFYLCASIGEGVHPNTGELFFGEGSRLTVL.

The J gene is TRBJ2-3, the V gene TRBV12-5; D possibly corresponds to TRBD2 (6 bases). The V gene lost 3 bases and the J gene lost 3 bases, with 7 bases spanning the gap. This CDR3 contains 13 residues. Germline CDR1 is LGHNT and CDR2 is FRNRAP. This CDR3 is CASGFSGTDTQYF. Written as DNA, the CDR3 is TGTGCTAGTGGTTTCAGCGGGACAGATACGCAGTATTTT.

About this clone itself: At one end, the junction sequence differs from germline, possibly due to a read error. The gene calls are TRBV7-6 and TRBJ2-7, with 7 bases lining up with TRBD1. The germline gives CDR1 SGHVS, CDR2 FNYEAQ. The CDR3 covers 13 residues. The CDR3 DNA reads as TGTGCCAGCAGCTCTGGGACAGTCATTTATCCACACTTC. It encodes CASSSGTVIYPHF.